The clone carrying this T cell receptor beta chain was picked up a small number of times. No antigen is known for it. The CDR3 extends over 12 amino acids. V gave up 4 bases and J gave up 5 bases, with 6 bases separating them. Germline values: CDR1 MNHEY, CDR2 SVGEGT. This entry is derived from a study of T cell responses to AZD1222 COVID-19 vaccine. General study points: The donor cohort was predominantly white British with a female majority, and clonal diversity may have been underestimated. Unmutated variant regions are reportedly the target of nearly half of TCRs that are spike-specific.

Repertoires were generated with immunoSEQ multiplex PCR, while TCRdb's copy carries only in-frame clones and drops some. This table holds roughly 100,000 clones, about 90% found once. The chain uses TRBV6-2 or TRBV6-3 and TRBJ2-1; D remains unclear. This receptor was taken from an adult who received the AZD1222 COVID-19 vaccine. Material: peripheral blood, obtained 28 days after the second AZD1222 dose. The CDR3 here is CASSSSHNEQFF. CDR3 nucleotide sequence: TGTGCCAGCAGTTCCTCGCACAATGAGCAGTTCTTC.